This T cell receptor (beta chain) appears in the sequencing data of a study of blood T cell repertoires in COVID-19. On the study more broadly: COVID-19 samples from acute and convalescent phases originated in the United States, Italy and Spain. PBMCs, B-cell-depleted T cells, or T cells provided the cDNA or gDNA that made up the material.

Seattle's cohort entered during active infection and was followed longitudinally. V was clipped by 4 bases and J by 3 bases; unmatched bases: 9. Germline CDR1 LNHNV, CDR2 YYDKDF (reference sequence). The CDR3 length is 15 residues. How the authors handled the data: How many nucleated cells were present was estimated from reference gene primer amplification. Here immunoSEQ multiplex PCR was the method, and the copy in TCRdb shows in-frame clones only, minus some. From that table come the V and J calls and clone size; the DNA was used to work out D and trimming. The table lists about 150,000 clones, 75% to 90% of them singletons, with 13% in the top ten.

The source material was peripheral blood. The TCR sequence derives from a man younger than 30 with COVID-19, enrolled during active disease. The chain links TRBV15 to TRBJ2-7; 7 nucleotides agree with TRBD1. The CDR3 nucleotides read TGTGCCACCAGCACCCGACAGGGTGAAGACTACGAGCAGTACTTC. Its protein is CATSTRQGEDYEQYF.